These T cell receptor beta chains were read from a single sample in a study of blood T cell repertoires in COVID-19. Produced via immunoSEQ multiplex PCR; TCRdb's table is partial and in-frame only. The table shows 300,000 to 500,000 clones, with roughly 90% occurring only once. Sequenced material: PBMCs or T cells enriched from blood (not recorded which). These receptors all come from a woman under 40 with acute COVID-19. The conserved cysteine and the conserved F or W are not part of the CDR3 here. The order of the fields is V gene, D gene, CDR3 protein. A D gene is named only where the DNA matches it firmly.

TRBV5-1 TRBD2 ASSQGRTSGEVQETQY
TRBV24-1 . ATSDTSTDTQY
TRBV29-1 . SVYDTSSTSYNEQF
TRBV5-5 . ASSLGAQAYNEKLF
TRBV9 . ASSVYTGWVPGAAF
TRBV3-1/TRBV3-2 TRBD2 ASSQRLAGTTDTQY
TRBV5-4 TRBD1 ASSGGQGDYGYT
TRBV2 . ASRLEGGVYEQY
TRBV7-2 . ASSLTGSNYGYT
TRBV27 TRBD1 ASSSRGGSYGYT
TRBV5-1 TRBD1 ASSLEGQGTEAF
TRBV6-5 . ASSPQGGTERGYT
TRBV5-4 . ASSVPGFGANVLT
TRBV5-6 TRBD1 ASSSGQDSRSYNSPLH
TRBV6-2/TRBV6-3 . ASSYWPQETQY
TRBV27 TRBD1 ASSPGTGGYEQY
TRBV9 TRBD2 ASRGLTNEQF
TRBV24-1 . ATSDLDSKDTQY
TRBV5-1 TRBD1 ASSPGTGGHKLF
TRBV7-9 . ASSQRRQGEETQY
TRBV6-5 TRBD1 ASTDRTNSPLH
TRBV18 TRBD2 ASSPGPPGGGSYNEQF
TRBV20-1 TRBD1 SASAQGDEKLF
TRBV5-1 TRBD1 ASSLESGQGSYEQY
TRBV2 . ASSRLINEQF
TRBV20-1 . SARRPAGLS
TRBV6-6 TRBD1 ASSLRDRGHGELF
TRBV5-1 . ASSYSTGSPLH
TRBV9 TRBD1 ASSDDRVNPSIRNTIY
TRBV7-2 TRBD2 ASSRETQAGGAYNEQF
TRBV3-1/TRBV3-2 . ASSQEEWGPRNTGELF
TRBV7-3 TRBD2 ASSSSGGSLNEQF
TRBV4-2 . ASSSRDSRSSYEQY
TRBV5-7 TRBD2 ASTPGGAGDYEQY
TRBV6-5 . ASTNPRHLNTEAF
TRBV3-1/TRBV3-2 . ASSQVQSSGTGELF
TRBV7-9 . ASSHGLIYEQY
TRBV9 . ASSVGPGGTYEQY
TRBV15 . ATSSTRAEGTEAF
TRBV5-1 TRBD1 ASRTGEIYNEQF
TRBV12-5 . ASGTGTKVPSDHGELF
TRBV28 . ASSLNTGGQRIVNYGYT
TRBV4-2 TRBD1 ASSQRTGTYNEQF
TRBV5-6 TRBD1 ASSYGTATSGANVLT
TRBV5-8 TRBD1 ASSLTGTYNEQF
TRBV2 . ASTGTYEQY
TRBV24-1 . ATSDLSRNGYT
TRBV5-1 TRBD1 ASSPGTGMASATQY
TRBV28 TRBD1 ASSFNRGRVEKLF
TRBV5-1 . ASSSDSNYGYT
TRBV5-1 . ASSFAESSYNEQF
TRBV19 TRBD2 ASSSGTSGGAYGELF